These T cell receptor beta chains were read from a single sample in a study of Tregs in tolerant kidney transplant recipients. Their antigen targets remain unknown. The data were produced by immunoSEQ multiplex PCR, yet TCRdb's version contains in-frame clones alone and is incomplete. Here the sample spans 1,500 to 2,000 clones, 40% being singletons. Source material: Tregs from blood cultured with allogeneic cells. The receptors were gathered from a human patient who received a combined kidney and bone marrow transplant. A subset of T cells may come from the graft donor. Both conserved end residues are part of each CDR3. The order of the fields is D gene, J gene, clone size, V gene, CDR3 protein, CDR3 DNA. The D gene is left open where the match is weak. For some rows the clone size is stated as once, few or many, or as a class when expanded; others skip it.

D gene: NA
J gene: TRBJ2-3
clone size: NA
V gene: TRBV7-9
CDR3 protein: CASSPPGTHTDTQYF
CDR3 DNA: TGTGCCAGCAGCCCGCCCGGGACACACACAGATACGCAGTATTTT

D gene: NA
J gene: TRBJ2-1
clone size: NA
V gene: TRBV10-3
CDR3 protein: CASSLRSQFF
CDR3 DNA: TGTGCCAGCAGCTTAAGGTCCCAGTTCTTC

D gene: TRBD1
J gene: TRBJ2-7
clone size: NA
V gene: TRBV6-1
CDR3 protein: CASSGGTASSYEQYF
CDR3 DNA: TGTGCCAGCAGTGGAGGGACAGCCTCCTCCTACGAGCAGTACTTC

D gene: NA
J gene: TRBJ2-1
clone size: few
V gene: TRBV30
CDR3 protein: CAWSAREQFF
CDR3 DNA: TGTGCCTGGAGTGCGAGGGAGCAGTTCTTC

D gene: NA
J gene: TRBJ1-1
clone size: NA
V gene: TRBV7-8
CDR3 protein: CASSFFQGRSEAFF
CDR3 DNA: TGTGCCAGCAGCTTCTTCCAGGGGAGGTCTGAAGCTTTCTTT

D gene: TRBD1
J gene: TRBJ2-7
clone size: few
V gene: TRBV9
CDR3 protein: CASSPARGTGSYEQYF
CDR3 DNA: TGTGCCAGCAGCCCCGCGAGAGGGACAGGGTCCTACGAGCAGTACTTC

D gene: NA
J gene: TRBJ2-5
clone size: NA
V gene: TRBV5-5
CDR3 protein: CASSFSYGRETETQYF
CDR3 DNA: TGTGCCAGCAGCTTCAGCTACGGCCGAGAGACGGAGACCCAGTACTTC

D gene: TRBD1
J gene: TRBJ1-2
clone size: NA
V gene: TRBV7-8
CDR3 protein: CASSGRDRDGYTF
CDR3 DNA: TGTGCCAGCAGCGGCCGGGACAGGGATGGCTACACCTTC

D gene: TRBD1
J gene: TRBJ1-1
clone size: NA
V gene: TRBV7-2
CDR3 protein: CASSEPRGATEAFF
CDR3 DNA: TGTGCCAGCAGCGAACCCAGGGGGGCCACTGAAGCTTTCTTT

D gene: NA
J gene: TRBJ2-5
clone size: few
V gene: TRBV10-3
CDR3 protein: CAISVGATRQETQYF
CDR3 DNA: TGTGCCATCAGTGTTGGGGCTACCCGTCAAGAGACCCAGTACTTC